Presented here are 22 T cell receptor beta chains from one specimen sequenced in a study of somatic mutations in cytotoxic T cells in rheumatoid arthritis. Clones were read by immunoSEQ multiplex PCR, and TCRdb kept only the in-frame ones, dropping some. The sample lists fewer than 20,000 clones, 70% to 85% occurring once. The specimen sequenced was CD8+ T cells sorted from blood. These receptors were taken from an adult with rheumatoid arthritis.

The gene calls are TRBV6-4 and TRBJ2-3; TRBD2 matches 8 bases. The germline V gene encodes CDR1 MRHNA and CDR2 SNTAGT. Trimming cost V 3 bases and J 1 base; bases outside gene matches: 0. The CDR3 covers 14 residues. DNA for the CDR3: TGTGCCAGCAGTGAGCGGGGGGGCACAGATACGCAGTATTTT. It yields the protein CASSERGGTDTQYF.

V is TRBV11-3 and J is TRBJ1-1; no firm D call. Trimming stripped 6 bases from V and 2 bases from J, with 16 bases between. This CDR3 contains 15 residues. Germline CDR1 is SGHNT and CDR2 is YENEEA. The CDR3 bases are TGTGCCAGCAGTGCCGGAGTGGGGATTAACACTGAAGCTTTCTTT. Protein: CASSAGVGINTEAFF.

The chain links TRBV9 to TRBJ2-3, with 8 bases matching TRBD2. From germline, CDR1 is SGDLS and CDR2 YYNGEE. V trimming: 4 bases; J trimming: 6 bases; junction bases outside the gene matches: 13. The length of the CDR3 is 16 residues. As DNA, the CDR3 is TGTGCCAGCAGCTTTGGCGGCGGGGGGCGTCCGGATACGCAGTATTTT. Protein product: CASSFGGGGRPDTQYF.

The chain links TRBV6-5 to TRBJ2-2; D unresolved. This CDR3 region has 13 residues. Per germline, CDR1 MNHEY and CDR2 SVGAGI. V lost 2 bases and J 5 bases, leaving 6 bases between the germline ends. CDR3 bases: TGTGCCAGCAGTTACCGACGGACCGGGGAGCTGTTTTTT. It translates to CASSYRRTGELFF.

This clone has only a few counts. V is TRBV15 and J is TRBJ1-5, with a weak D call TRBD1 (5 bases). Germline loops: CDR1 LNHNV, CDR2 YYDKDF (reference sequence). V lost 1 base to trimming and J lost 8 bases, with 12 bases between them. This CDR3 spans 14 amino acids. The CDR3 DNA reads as TGTGCCACCAGCAGAGCCACAGGTATTGAGCCCCAGCATTTT. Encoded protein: CATSRATGIEPQHF.

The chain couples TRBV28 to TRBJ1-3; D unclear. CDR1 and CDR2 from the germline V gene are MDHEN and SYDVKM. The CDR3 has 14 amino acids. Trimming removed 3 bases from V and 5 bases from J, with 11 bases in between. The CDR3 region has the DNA TGTGCCAGCAGTTTCCGGTCCAAGAGAAACACCATATATTTT. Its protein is CASSFRSKRNTIYF.

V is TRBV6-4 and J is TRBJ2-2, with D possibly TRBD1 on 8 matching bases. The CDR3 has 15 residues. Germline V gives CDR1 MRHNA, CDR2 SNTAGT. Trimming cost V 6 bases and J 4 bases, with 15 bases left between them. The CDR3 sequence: CASSDRGGGTGELFF. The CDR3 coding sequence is TGTGCCAGCAGCGACAGGGGAGGGGGCACCGGGGAGCTGTTTTTT.

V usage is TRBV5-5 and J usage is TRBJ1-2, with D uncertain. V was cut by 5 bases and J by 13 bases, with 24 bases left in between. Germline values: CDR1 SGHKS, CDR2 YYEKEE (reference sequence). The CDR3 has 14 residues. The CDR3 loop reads CASRSEVGLLVGTF. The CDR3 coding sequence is TGTGCCAGCAGGTCGGAGGTAGGGTTGTTGGTCGGCACCTTC.

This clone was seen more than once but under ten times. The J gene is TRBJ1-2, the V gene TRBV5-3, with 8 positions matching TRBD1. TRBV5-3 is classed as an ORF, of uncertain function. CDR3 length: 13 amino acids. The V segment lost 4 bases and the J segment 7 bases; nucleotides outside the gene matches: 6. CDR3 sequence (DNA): TGTGCCAGAAGCCTGACAGGGGCGGGTGGCTACACCTTC. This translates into CARSLTGAGGYTF.

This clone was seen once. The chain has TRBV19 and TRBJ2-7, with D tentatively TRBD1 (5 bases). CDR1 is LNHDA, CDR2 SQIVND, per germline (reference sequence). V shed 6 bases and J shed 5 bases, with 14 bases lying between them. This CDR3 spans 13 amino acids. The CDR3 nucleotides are TGTGCCAGTAGAGGGGCAGTACCCCACGAGCAGTACTTC. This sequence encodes CASRGAVPHEQYF.

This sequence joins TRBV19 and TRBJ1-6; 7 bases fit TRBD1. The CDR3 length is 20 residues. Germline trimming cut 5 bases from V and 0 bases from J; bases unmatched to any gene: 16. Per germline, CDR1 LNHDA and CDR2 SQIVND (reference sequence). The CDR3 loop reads CASSPRRGGPRSSYNSPLHF. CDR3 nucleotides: TGTGCCAGTAGTCCCCGCAGGGGGGGACCCCGAAGCTCCTATAATTCACCCCTCCACTTT.

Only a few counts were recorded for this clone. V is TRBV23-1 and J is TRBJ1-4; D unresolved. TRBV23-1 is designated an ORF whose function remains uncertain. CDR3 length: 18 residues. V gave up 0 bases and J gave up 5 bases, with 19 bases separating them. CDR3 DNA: TGCGCCAGCAGTCAATCGGGGTTTAGAGGGTCCAGAAATGAAAAACTGTTTTTT. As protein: CASSQSGFRGSRNEKLFF.

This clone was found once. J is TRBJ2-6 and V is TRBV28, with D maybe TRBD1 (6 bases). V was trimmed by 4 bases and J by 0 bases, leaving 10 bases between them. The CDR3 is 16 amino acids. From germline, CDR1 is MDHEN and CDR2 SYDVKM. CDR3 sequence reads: CASSWWGHSGANVLTF. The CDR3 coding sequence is TGTGCCAGCAGTTGGTGGGGACACTCTGGGGCCAACGTCCTGACTTTC.

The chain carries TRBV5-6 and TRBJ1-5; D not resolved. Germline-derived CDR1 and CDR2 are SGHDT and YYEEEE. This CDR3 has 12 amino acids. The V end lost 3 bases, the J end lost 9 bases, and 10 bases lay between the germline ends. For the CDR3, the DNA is TGTGCCAGCAGCTCCCGGGGAGGGCCCCAGCATTTT. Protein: CASSSRGGPQHF.

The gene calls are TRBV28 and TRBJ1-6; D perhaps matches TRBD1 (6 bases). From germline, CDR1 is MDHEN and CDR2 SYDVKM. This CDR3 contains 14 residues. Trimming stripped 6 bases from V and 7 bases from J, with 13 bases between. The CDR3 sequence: CASRNRDTNSPLHF. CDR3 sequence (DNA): TGTGCCAGCAGGAACAGGGACACGAATTCACCCCTCCACTTT. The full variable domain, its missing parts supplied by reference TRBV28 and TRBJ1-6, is DVKVTQSSRYLVKRTGEKVFLECVQDMDHENMFWYRQDPGLGLRLIYFSYDVKMKEKGDIPEGYSVSREKKERFSLILESASTNQTSMYLCASRNRDTNSPLHFGNGTRLTVT.

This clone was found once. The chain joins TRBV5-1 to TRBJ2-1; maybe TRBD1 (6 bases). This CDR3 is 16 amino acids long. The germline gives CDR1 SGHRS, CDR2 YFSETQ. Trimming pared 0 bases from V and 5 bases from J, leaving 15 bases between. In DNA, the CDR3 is TGCGCCAGCAGCTTGGTCGGGACATCTGCCCACAATGAGCAGTTCTTC. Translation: CASSLVGTSAHNEQFF. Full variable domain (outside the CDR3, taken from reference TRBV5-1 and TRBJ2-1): KAGVTQTPRYLIKTRGQQVTLSCSPISGHRSVSWYQQTPGQGLQFLFEYFSETQRNKGNFPGRFSGRQFSNSRSEMNVSTLELGDSALYLCASSLVGTSAHNEQFFGPGTRLTVL.

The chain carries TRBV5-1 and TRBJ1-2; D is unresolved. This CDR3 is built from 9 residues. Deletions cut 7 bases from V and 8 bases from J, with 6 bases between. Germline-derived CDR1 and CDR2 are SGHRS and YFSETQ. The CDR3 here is CASLRGYTF. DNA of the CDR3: TGCGCCAGCCTACGGGGCTACACCTTC. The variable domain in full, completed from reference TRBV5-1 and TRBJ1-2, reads KAGVTQTPRYLIKTRGQQVTLSCSPISGHRSVSWYQQTPGQGLQFLFEYFSETQRNKGNFPGRFSGRQFSNSRSEMNVSTLELGDSALYLCASLRGYTFGSGTRLTVV.

CDR3 in DNA: TGCAGCGTTGAACGCGGGGATGGGGTCGGCTATGGCTACACCTTC. This encodes CSVERGDGVGYGYTF. This rearrangement joins TRBV29-1 to TRBJ1-2; no clear D. V was pared by 2 bases and J by 4 bases, with 17 bases between. CDR3 length: 15 amino acids. Germline CDR1 is SQVTM and CDR2 is ANQGSEA.

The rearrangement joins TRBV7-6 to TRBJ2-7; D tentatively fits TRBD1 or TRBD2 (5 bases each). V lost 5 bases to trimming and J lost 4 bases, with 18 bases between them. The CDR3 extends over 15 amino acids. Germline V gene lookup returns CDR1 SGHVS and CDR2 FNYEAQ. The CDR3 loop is CASSLSLRDRYEQYF. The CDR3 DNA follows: TGTGCCAGCAGCCTTAGTCTAAGGGACCGATACGAGCAGTACTTC.

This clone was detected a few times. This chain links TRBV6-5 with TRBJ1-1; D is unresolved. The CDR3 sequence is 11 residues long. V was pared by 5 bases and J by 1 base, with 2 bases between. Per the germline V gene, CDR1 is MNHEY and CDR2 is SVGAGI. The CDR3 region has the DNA TGTGCCAGCAGTACGAACACTGAAGCTTTCTTT. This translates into CASSTNTEAFF.

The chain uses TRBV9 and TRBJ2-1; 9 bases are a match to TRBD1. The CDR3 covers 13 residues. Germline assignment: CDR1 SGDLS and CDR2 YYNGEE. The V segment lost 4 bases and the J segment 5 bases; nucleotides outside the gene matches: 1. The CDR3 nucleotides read TGTGCCAGCAGCAGGGACAGGGACAATGAGCAGTTCTTC. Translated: CASSRDRDNEQFF.

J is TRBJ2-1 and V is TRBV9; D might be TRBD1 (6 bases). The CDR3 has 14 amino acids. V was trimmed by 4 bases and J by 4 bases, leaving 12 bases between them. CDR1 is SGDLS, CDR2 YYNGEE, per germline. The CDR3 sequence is CASSHRTDYNEQFF. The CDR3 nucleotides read TGTGCCAGCAGCCACAGGACAGATTACAATGAGCAGTTCTTC.